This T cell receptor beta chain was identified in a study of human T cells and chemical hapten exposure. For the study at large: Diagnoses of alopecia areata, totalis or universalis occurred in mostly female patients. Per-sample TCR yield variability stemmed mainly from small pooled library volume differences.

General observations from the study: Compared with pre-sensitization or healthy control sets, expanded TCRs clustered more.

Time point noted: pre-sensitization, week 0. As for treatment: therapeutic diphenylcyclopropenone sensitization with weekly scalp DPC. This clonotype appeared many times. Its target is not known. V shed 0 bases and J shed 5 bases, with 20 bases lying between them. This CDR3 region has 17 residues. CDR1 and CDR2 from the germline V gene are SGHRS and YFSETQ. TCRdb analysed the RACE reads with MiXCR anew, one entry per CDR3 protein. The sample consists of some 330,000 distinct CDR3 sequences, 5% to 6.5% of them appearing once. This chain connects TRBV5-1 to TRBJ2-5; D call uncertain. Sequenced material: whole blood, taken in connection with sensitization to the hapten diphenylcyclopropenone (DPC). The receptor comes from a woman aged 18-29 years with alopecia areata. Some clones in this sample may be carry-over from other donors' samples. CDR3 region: CASSLVGTSVVRETQYF. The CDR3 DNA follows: TGCGCCAGCAGCTTGGTTGGAACCAGCGTAGTGCGGGAGACCCAGTACTTC.